This TCR beta chain was documented in a study of beta chain features in type 1 diabetes. General study findings and limits: Among patients with Type 1 diabetes, TCRB CDR3s were moderately but significantly shorter in every one of the four CD4+ subsets. Insertions at VDJ junctions were less frequent in type 1 diabetes patients. These patients also deleted more nucleotides at the same junctions.

Concerning this clone: The antigen is unknown.

Germline CDR1 MNHEY, CDR2 SVGAGI. This CDR3 has 13 residues. J gave up 7 bases and V 5 bases, and 5 bases lay outside the gene matches. Every bit of the isolated RNA underwent reverse transcription, so sequencing read expressed TCRB transcripts. Using immunoSEQ multiplex PCR, the repertoire was profiled, and TCRdb retains in-frame clones only, with some absent. The data hold just under 150,000 clones, with 13% observed a single time. This receptor was obtained from a man younger than 30 with type 1 diabetes. Sequences were obtained from central memory CD4+ T cells from blood. The chain is built from TRBV6-5 and TRBJ1-2; 9 positions agree with TRBD1. The CDR3 nucleotides read TGTGCCAGCAGTCGGACAGGGGAGGCTGGCTACACCTTC. It yields the protein CASSRTGEAGYTF.